The entry that follows covers one TCR beta chain sequence. This record comes from a study of cytomegalovirus exposure and HLA in healthy donors. PCR was performed using 60 Vbeta and 13 Jbeta primers. Libraries were prepared by immunoSEQ multiplex PCR; TCRdb keeps only in-frame clonotypes and omits some of them. This table has about 90,000 clones, less than 80% appearing once. V dropped 0 bases and J dropped 3; count of bases not matched to a gene: 2. The CDR3 length is 16 residues. Germline-derived CDR1 and CDR2 are MNHEY and SMNVEV (reference sequence). This receptor was identified in a man younger than 40 in good health and CMV-seropositive. The sequencing input was PBMCs. The chain carries TRBV27 and TRBJ2-3; 11 bases agree with TRBD2. Here the CDR3 reads CASSLSSGRGTDTQYF. The CDR3 DNA follows: TGTGCCAGCAGTTTATCTAGCGGGAGGGGAACAGATACGCAGTATTTT.